The clone carrying this T cell receptor (beta chain) was seen ten or more times. Its antigen is not known. This entry belongs to a study of T cell repertoires in cytomegalovirus infection. Whole-study context: It was the public TCR beta signatures that indicated both CMV infection and matching HLA type.

Findings and limits, study-wide: Carriage of CMV together with the relevant HLA was identifiable through cumulative public TCR beta family frequency. CMV-specific TCR beta clonotypes restricted by HLA-C were the ones dominating the ex vivo response.

This CDR3 is 18 amino acids long. Germline assignment: CDR1 SGHVS and CDR2 FNYEAQ. The germline V and J ends were trimmed by 2 bases and 4 bases, with 21 bases remaining between them. TCRdb used MiXCR to reprocess the reads, holding one entry per CDR3 protein. The sample consists of about 680,000 distinct CDR3 sequences, 24% of them appearing once. This chain uses TRBV7-6 with TRBJ1-5; D is possibly TRBD1 (5 bases). This clonotype was sampled from a human donor in good health (CMV status not recorded). Some clones in this sample may be carry-over from other donors' samples. Sequenced: CD8+ T cells from PBMCs. The DNA for the CDR3 is TGTGCCAGCAGCTTACAGCAGGGAGGTCCCGCAGGTAATCAGCCCCAGCATTTT. Residues: CASSLQQGGPAGNQPQHF.